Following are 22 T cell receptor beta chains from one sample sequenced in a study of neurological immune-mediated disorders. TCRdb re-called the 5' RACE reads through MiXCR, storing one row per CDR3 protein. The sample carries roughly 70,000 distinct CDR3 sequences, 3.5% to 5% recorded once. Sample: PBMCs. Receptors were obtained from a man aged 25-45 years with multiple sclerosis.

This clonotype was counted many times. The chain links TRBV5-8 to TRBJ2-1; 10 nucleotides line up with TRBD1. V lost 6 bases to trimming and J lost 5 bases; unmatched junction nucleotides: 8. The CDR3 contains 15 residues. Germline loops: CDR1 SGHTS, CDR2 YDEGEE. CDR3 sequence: CASTFGTGENNEQFF. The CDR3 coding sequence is TGTGCCAGCACCTTCGGGACAGGGGAAAACAATGAGCAGTTCTTC.

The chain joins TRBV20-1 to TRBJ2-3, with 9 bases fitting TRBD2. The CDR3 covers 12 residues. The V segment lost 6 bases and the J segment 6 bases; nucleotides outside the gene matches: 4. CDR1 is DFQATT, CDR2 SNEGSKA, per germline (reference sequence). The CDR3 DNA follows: TGCAGTGCCTTGGGACTAGCCGATACGCAGTATTTT. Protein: CSALGLADTQYF.

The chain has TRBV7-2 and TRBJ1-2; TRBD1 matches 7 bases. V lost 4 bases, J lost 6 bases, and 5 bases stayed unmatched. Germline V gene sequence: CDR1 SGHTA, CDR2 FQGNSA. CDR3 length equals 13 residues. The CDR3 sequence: CASSYGTVDGYTF. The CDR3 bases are TGTGCCAGCAGCTACGGGACAGTGGATGGCTACACCTTC.

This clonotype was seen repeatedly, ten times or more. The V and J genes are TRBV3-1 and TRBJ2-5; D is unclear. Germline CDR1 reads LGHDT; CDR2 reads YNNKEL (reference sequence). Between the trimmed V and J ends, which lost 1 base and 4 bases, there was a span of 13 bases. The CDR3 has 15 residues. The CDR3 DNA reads TGTGCCAGCAGCCAAGTGAATCCTCCACGAGAGACCCAGTACTTC. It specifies CASSQVNPPRETQYF.

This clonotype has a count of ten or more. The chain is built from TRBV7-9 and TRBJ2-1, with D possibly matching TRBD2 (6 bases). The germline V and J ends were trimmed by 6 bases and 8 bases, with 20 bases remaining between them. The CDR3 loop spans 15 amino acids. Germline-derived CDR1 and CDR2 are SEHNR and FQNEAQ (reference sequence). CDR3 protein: CASRNRDFFSYEQFF. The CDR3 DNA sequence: TGTGCCAGCAGGAACCGGGACTTTTTCTCCTATGAGCAGTTCTTC.

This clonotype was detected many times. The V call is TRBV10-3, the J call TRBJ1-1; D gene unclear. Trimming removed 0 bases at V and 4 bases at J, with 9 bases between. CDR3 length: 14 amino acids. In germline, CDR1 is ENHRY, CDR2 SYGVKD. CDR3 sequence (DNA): TGTGCCATCAGTGAGTCGATCCCCAGCACTGAAGCTTTCTTT. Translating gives CAISESIPSTEAFF.

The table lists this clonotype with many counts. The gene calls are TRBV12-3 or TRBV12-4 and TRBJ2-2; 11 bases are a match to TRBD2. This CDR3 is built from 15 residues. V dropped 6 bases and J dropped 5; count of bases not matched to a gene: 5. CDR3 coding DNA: TGTGCCAGCAGGGAAATAGCGGGGGGGACCGGGGAGCTGTTTTTT. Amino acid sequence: CASREIAGGTGELFF.

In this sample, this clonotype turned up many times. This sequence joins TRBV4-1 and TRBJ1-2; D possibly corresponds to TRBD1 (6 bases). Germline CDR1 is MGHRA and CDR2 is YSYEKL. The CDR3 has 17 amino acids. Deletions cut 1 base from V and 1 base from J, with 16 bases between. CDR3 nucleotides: TGCGCCAGCAGCCAAGCCTCAAGGGGGAGGATTAACTATGGCTACACCTTC. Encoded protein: CASSQASRGRINYGYTF.

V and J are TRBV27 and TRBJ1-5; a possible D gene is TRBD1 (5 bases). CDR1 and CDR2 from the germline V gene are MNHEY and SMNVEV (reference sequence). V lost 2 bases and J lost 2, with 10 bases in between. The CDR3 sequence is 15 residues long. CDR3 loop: CASSLGGARNQPQHF. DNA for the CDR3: TGTGCCAGCAGTTTAGGAGGGGCGCGCAATCAGCCCCAGCATTTT.

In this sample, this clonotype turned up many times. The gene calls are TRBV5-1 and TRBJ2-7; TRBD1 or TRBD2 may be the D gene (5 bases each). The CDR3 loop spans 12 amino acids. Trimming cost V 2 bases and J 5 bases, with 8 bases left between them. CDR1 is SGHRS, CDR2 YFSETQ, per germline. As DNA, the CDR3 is TGCGCCAGCAGCTTTGAGGGGCACGAGCAGTACTTC. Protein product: CASSFEGHEQYF.

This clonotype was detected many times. The CDR3 is CASSQTGTSGEPYEQYF. CDR3 nucleotides: TGTGCCAGCAGCCAGACCGGGACTAGCGGAGAACCCTACGAGCAGTACTTC. The chain joins TRBV4-2 to TRBJ2-7, with 11 bases matching TRBD2. Trimming at V came to 3 bases and at J to 2 bases, leaving 9 bases not matched to a gene. The length of the CDR3 is 17 residues. Germline V CDR1 and CDR2: LGHNA, YNFKEQ.

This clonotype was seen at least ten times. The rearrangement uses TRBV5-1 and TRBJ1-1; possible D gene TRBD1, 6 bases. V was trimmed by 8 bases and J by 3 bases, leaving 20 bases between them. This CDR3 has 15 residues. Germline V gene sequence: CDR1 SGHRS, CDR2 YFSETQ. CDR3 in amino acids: CASHQPGAAHTEAFF. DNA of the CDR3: TGCGCCAGTCATCAACCAGGGGCCGCGCACACTGAAGCTTTCTTT.

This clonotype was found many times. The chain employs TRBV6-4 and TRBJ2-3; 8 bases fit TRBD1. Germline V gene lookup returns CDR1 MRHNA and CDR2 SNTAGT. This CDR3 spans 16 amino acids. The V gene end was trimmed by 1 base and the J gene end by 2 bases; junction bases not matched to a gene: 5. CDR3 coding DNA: TGTGCCAGCAGTGACTTCGCGGACAGGGCCACAGATACGCAGTATTTT. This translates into CASSDFADRATDTQYF.

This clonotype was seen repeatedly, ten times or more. The CDR3 DNA sequence: TGCAGCGTTGAATGGCGGGGCATTCAAGAGACCCAGTACTTC. The encoded protein is CSVEWRGIQETQYF. The genes are TRBV29-1 and TRBJ2-5; D may be TRBD2 (6 bases). The germline V gene has CDR1 SQVTM and CDR2 ANQGSEA. This CDR3 region has 14 residues. The germline V and J ends were trimmed by 2 bases and 2 bases, with 12 bases remaining between them.

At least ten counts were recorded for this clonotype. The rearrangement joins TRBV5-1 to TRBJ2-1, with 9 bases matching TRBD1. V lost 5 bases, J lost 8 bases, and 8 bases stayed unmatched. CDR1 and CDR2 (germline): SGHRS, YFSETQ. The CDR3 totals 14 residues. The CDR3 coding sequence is TGCGCCAGCAGAGGGCTACAGGGGGCGCATGAGCAGTTCTTC. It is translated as CASRGLQGAHEQFF.

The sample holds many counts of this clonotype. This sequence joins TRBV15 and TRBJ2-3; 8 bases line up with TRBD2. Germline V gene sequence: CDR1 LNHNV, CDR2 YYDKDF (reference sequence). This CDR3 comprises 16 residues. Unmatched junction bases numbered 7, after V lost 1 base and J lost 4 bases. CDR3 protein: CATSRAVRGGADTQYF. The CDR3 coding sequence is TGTGCCACCAGCAGAGCGGTCCGGGGGGGGGCAGATACGCAGTATTTT.

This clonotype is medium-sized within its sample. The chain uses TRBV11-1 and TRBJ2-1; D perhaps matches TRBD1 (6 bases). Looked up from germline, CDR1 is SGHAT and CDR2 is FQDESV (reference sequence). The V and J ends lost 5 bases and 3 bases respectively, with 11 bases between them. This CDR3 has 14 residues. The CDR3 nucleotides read TGTGCCAGCAGCCCCGGGACAAGCTACAATGAGCAGTTCTTC. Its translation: CASSPGTSYNEQFF.

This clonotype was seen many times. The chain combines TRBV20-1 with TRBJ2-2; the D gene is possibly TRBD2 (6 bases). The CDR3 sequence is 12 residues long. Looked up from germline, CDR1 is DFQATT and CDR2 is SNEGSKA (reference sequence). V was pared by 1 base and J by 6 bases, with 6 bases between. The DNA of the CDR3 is TGCAGTGCTAGAGGGGGGGCCGGGGAGCTGTTTTTT. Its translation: CSARGGAGELFF.

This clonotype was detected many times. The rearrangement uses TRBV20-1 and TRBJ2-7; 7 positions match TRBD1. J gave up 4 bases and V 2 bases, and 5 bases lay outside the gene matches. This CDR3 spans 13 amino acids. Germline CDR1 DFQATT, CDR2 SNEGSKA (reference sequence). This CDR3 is CSARRTGTYEQYF. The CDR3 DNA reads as TGCAGTGCTAGAAGGACAGGTACATACGAGCAGTACTTC.

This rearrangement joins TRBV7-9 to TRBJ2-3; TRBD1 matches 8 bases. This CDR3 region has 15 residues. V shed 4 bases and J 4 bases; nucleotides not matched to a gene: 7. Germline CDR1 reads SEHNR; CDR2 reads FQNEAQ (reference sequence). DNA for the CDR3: TGTGCCAGCAGCTCTGGACAGGGATGGGCAGATACGCAGTATTTT. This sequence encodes CASSSGQGWADTQYF.

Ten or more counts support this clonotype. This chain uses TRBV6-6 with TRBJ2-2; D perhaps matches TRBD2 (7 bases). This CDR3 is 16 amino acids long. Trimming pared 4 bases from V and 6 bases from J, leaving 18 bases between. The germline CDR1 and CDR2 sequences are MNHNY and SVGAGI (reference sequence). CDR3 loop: CASSFTQGRGAGELFF. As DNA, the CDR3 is TGTGCCAGCAGTTTTACCCAGGGGAGGGGGGCCGGGGAGCTGTTTTTT.

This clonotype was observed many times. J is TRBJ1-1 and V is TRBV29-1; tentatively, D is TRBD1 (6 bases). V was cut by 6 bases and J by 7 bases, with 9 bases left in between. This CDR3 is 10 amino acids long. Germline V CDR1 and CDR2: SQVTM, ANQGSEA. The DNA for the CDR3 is TGCAGCGTCCCCAGGGGTGAAGCTTTCTTT. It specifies CSVPRGEAFF.